Listed below are T cell receptor beta chains from one sample, sequenced in a study of T cell repertoires in cytomegalovirus infection. These TCRs are of unknown antigen specificity. MiXCR, applied by TCRdb to the reads, yields one record per CDR3 protein. Of about 890,000 distinct CDR3 sequences in the sample, roughly 30% were seen once. The sample consisted of cultured CD8+ T cells from PBMCs, taken from culture after CMV antigen stimulation. These receptors were obtained from a human donor in good health (CMV status not recorded). Some clones in this sample may be carry-over from other donors' samples. CDR3s include the opening cysteine and the closing phenylalanine or tryptophan. Fields, in order: V gene, J gene, D gene, clone size, CDR3 protein, CDR3 DNA. A D gene is named only where the DNA matches it firmly. Rows give clone size only sometimes, using once, few, many, or a class for an expanded clone.

V: TRBV7-2; J: TRBJ2-1; D: NA; size: NA; CDR3: CASSFKRNEQFF; DNA: TGTGCCAGCAGCTTTAAGAGGAATGAGCAGTTCTTC
V: TRBV7-9; J: TRBJ2-5; D: NA; size: NA; CDR3: CASHGTGGGETQYF; DNA: TGTGCCAGCCATGGGACCGGGGGCGGAGAGACCCAGTACTTC
V: TRBV27; J: TRBJ1-1; D: TRBD1; size: NA; CDR3: CASSSITTGGMNTEAFF; DNA: TGTGCCAGCAGTTCTATAACGACAGGGGGAATGAACACTGAAGCTTTCTTT
V: TRBV7-9; J: TRBJ1-1; D: TRBD1; size: few; CDR3: CASSLVRGLNTEAFF; DNA: TGTGCCAGCAGTCTGGTAAGGGGGCTGAACACTGAAGCTTTCTTT
V: TRBV4-1; J: TRBJ1-5; D: NA; size: NA; CDR3: CASSLLSYQPQHF; DNA: TGCGCCAGCAGCCTACTGAGCTATCAGCCCCAGCATTTT
V: TRBV6-1; J: TRBJ2-7; D: NA; size: NA; CDR3: CASRGGDKTYEQYF; DNA: TGTGCCAGCAGGGGGGGGGACAAAACCTACGAGCAGTACTTC
V: TRBV6-5; J: TRBJ1-1; D: NA; size: NA; CDR3: CASSRRGRSHLEAFF; DNA: TGTGCCAGCAGTCGAAGAGGAAGAAGCCACCTTGAAGCTTTCTTT
V: TRBV6-6; J: TRBJ2-4; D: NA; size: NA; CDR3: CASSYSRQRAKNIQYF; DNA: TGTGCCAGCAGTTACTCGAGGCAGCGAGCCAAAAACATTCAGTACTTC
V: TRBV6-2/TRBV6-3; J: TRBJ2-3; D: NA; size: NA; CDR3: CASRGFSGDTQYF; DNA: TGTGCCAGCCGGGGTTTTTCGGGAGATACGCAGTATTTT
V: TRBV6-2/TRBV6-3; J: TRBJ1-1; D: NA; size: NA; CDR3: CASTPLVGQQNTEAFF; DNA: TGTGCCAGCACCCCCCTCGTAGGACAGCAGAACACTGAAGCTTTCTTT
V: TRBV19; J: TRBJ1-2; D: TRBD1; size: NA; CDR3: CASNPGQALWMGYTF; DNA: TGTGCCAGCAACCCTGGACAGGCCCTATGGATGGGCTACACCTTC
V: TRBV6-1; J: TRBJ1-5; D: NA; size: medium-sized; CDR3: CASKEDGNSNQPQHF; DNA: TGTGCCAGCAAAGAGGACGGAAATAGCAATCAGCCCCAGCATTTT
V: TRBV27; J: TRBJ2-7; D: NA; size: NA; CDR3: CASRAQGSSYEQYF; DNA: TGTGCCAGCAGAGCCCAGGGTAGCTCCTACGAGCAGTACTTC
V: TRBV5-4; J: TRBJ2-1; D: NA; size: few; CDR3: CASSLLADEQFF; DNA: TGTGCCAGCAGCTTGTTGGCCGATGAGCAGTTCTTC
V: TRBV7-2; J: TRBJ2-7; D: NA; size: many; CDR3: CASSLGGVYEQYF; DNA: TGTGCCAGCAGCTTAGGGGGGGTCTACGAGCAGTACTTC
V: TRBV6-5; J: TRBJ1-6; D: NA; size: NA; CDR3: CASSYSSGSDLLLHF; DNA: TGTGCCAGCAGTTACTCGTCGGGTAGCGATTTACTCCTCCACTTT
V: TRBV12-3/TRBV12-4; J: TRBJ1-1; D: TRBD1; size: NA; CDR3: CASSFWTGSRNTEAFF; DNA: TGTGCCAGCAGTTTCTGGACAGGGTCGCGGAACACTGAAGCTTTCTTT
V: TRBV3-1; J: TRBJ2-3; D: NA; size: NA; CDR3: CASSQDPRSSTDTQYF; DNA: TGTGCCAGCAGCCAAGATCCCAGGTCTAGCACAGATACGCAGTATTTT
V: TRBV10-2; J: TRBJ2-7; D: NA; size: few; CDR3: CASSPWASMEEQYF; DNA: TGCGCCAGCAGCCCGTGGGCCAGTATGGAGGAGCAGTACTTC
V: TRBV19; J: TRBJ2-5; D: NA; size: few; CDR3: CASRESQETQYF; DNA: TGTGCCAGTAGGGAGAGCCAAGAGACCCAGTACTTC
V: TRBV2; J: TRBJ1-2; D: NA; size: few; CDR3: CAILMGGVAYGYTF; DNA: TGTGCCATCCTGATGGGGGGCGTTGCCTATGGCTACACCTTC
V: TRBV7-2; J: TRBJ2-3; D: TRBD2; size: many; CDR3: CASSRSGGASDTQYF; DNA: TGTGCCAGCAGCCGGAGCGGGGGGGCCTCAGATACGCAGTATTTT
V: TRBV19; J: TRBJ1-2; D: NA; size: few; CDR3: CASSTSRGGNYGYTF; DNA: TGTGCCAGTAGTACCTCCCGAGGGGGGAACTATGGCTACACCTTC
V: TRBV28; J: TRBJ2-6; D: TRBD1; size: few; CDR3: CASRRTGIRSGANVLTF; DNA: TGTGCCAGCAGACGGACAGGGATCCGTTCTGGGGCCAACGTCCTGACTTTC
V: TRBV6-1; J: TRBJ1-1; D: NA; size: NA; CDR3: CAAGGRGTEAFF; DNA: TGTGCCGCGGGGGGACGGGGCACTGAAGCTTTCTTT
V: TRBV7-2; J: TRBJ2-2; D: NA; size: few; CDR3: CASSSPGTPNTGELFF; DNA: TGTGCCAGCAGCTCCCCCGGGACACCTAACACCGGGGAGCTGTTTTTT